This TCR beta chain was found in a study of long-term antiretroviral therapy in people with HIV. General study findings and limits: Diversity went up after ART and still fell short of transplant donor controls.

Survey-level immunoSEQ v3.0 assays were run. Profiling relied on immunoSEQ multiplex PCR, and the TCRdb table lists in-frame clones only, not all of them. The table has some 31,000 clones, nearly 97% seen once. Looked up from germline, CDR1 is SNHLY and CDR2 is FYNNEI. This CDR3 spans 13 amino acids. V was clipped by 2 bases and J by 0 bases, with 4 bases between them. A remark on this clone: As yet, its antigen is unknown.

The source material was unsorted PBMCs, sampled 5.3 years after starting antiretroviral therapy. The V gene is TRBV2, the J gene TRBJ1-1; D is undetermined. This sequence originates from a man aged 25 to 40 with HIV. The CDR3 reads CASSERMNTEAFF. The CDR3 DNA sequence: TGTGCCAGCAGTGAAAGGATGAACACTGAAGCTTTCTTT.